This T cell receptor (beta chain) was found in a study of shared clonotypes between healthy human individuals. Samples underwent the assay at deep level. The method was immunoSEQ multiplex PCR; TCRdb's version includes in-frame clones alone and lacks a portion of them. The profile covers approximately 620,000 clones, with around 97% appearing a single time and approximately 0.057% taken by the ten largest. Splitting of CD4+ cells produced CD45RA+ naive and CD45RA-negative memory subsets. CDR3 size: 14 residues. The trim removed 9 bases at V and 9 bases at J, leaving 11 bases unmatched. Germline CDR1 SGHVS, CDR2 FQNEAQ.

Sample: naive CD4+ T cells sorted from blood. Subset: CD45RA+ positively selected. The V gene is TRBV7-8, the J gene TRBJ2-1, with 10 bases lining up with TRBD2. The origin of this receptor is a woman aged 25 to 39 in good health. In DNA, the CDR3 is TGTGCCAGTAGGCCGGGACTAGCGTTCGTTGAGCAGTTCTTC. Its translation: CASRPGLAFVEQFF.